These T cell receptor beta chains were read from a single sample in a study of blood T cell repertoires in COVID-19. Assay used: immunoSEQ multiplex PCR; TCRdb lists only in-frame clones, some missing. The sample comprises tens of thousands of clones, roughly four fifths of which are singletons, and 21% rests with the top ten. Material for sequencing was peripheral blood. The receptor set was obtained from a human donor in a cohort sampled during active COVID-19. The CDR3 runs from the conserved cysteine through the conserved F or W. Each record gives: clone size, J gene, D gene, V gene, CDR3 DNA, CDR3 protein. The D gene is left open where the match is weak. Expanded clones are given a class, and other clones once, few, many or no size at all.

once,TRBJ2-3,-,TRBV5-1,TGCGCCAGCACCCCCCCGGGGGGCACAGATACGCAGTATTTT,CASTPPGGTDTQYF
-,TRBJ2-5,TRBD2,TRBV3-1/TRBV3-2,TGTGCCAGCAGCCAAGATCTAGCGGGGGGGCAAGAGACCCAGTACTTC,CASSQDLAGGQETQYF
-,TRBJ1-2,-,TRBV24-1,TGTGCCACCATATCGGCGTTTCGTACTACTAACTATGGCTACACCTTC,CATISAFRTTNYGYTF
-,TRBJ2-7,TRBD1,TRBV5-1,TGCGCCAGCAGCGCCCCGGGACAGGGATTTGGCGAGCAGTACTTC,CASSAPGQGFGEQYF
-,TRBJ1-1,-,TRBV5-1,TGCGCCAGCAGCTTGGCCGGGGCAGGGACTATGAACACTGAAGCTTTCTTT,CASSLAGAGTMNTEAFF
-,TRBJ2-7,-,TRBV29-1,TGCAGCGTTGGGCGCGAGTCGGGGGAGCAGTACTTC,CSVGRESGEQYF
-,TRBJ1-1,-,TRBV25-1,TGTGCCAGCAGTGAATGGCAGTCTAACACTGAAGCTTTCTTT,CASSEWQSNTEAFF
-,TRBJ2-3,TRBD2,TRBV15,TGTGCCACCAGCAGGTTCCCCTCGGGTTGGAGCGGGGACCCAGATACGCAGTATTTT,CATSRFPSGWSGDPDTQYF
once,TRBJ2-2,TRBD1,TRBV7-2,TGTGCCAGCAGCGGACAGGGGTACACCGGGGAGCTGTTTTTT,CASSGQGYTGELFF
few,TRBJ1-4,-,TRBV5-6,TGTGCCAGCAGCTTCGTGGACAGACCGTATGAAAAACTGTTTTTT,CASSFVDRPYEKLFF
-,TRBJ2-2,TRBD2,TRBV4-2,TGTGCCAGCAGCCAAGATTTAGCGGGGGCCACCGGGGAGCTGTTTTTT,CASSQDLAGATGELFF
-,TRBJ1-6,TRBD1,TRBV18,TGTGCCAGCTCACCCGTCGACAGGGGGAATTCACCCCTCCACTTT,CASSPVDRGNSPLHF
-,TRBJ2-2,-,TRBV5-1,TGCGCCAGCAGCTTGGTGGGCAGCTTCACCGGGGAGCTGTTTTTT,CASSLVGSFTGELFF
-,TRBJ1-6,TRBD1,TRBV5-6,TGTGCCAGCAGCTTGTGGGGGACAGTAGGAGATTCACCCCTCCACTTT,CASSLWGTVGDSPLHF
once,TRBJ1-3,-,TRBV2,TGTGCCAGCAGCTCCCTAGCTGGAAACACCATATATTTT,CASSSLAGNTIYF
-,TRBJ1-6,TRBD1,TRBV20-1,TGCAGTGCTAGTGGGTCAGGGGGTCGGTCCCTCCACTTT,CSASGSGGRSLHF
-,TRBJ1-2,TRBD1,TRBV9,TGTGCCAGCAGCGTGACAGGGGTTAGTGGCTACACCTTC,CASSVTGVSGYTF
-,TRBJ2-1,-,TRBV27,TGTGCCAGCAGTCCAAGGGCCCGCGGGGAGCAGTTCTTC,CASSPRARGEQFF
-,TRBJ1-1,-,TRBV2,TGTGCCAGCGCTCCACAAAGATTGAACACTGAAGCTTTCTTT,CASAPQRLNTEAFF
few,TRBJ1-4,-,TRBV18,TGTGCCAGCTCACCACTTTCAGATTTTGCAACTAATGAAAAACTGTTTTTT,CASSPLSDFATNEKLFF
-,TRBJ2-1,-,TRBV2,TGTGCCAGCAGCCCCAGGGTTGCCCAAAATGAGCAGTTCTTC,CASSPRVAQNEQFF
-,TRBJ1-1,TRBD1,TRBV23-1,TGCGCCAGCAGGATGAATGAGACAGGGGGCGGGGACACTGAAGCTTTCTTT,CASRMNETGGGDTEAFF
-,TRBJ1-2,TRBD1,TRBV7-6,TGTGCCAGCAGCGTCACAGGGGGCGGAGGCTACACCTTC,CASSVTGGGGYTF
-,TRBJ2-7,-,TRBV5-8,TGTGCCAGCAGCTTGGAGCGGCAGGCCTCCTACGAGCAGTACTTC,CASSLERQASYEQYF
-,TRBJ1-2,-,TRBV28,TGTGCCAGCAGAGCCTCGCGTGGGGCTCAGGGCTACACCTTC,CASRASRGAQGYTF
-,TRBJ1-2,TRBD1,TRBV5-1,TGCGCCAGCAGCACACAGGGGGCGCGAGGAGATGGCTACACCTTC,CASSTQGARGDGYTF
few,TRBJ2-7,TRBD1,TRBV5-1,TGCGCCAGCAGCTTGTCCGCAGGGGGCGCCGGCTACGAGCAGTACTTC,CASSLSAGGAGYEQYF
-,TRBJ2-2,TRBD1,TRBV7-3,TGTGCCAGCAGCTCCGGCAAGCTGACAGGGAACCCGGGGGAGCTGTTTTTT,CASSSGKLTGNPGELFF
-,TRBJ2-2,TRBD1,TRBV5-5,TGTGCCAGCAGCGGACCCGGGACAGGGGAGCCCGGGGAGCTGTTTTTT,CASSGPGTGEPGELFF
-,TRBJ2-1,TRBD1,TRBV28,TGTGCCAGCAGTACTCCGGGACAGGGAACCTACAATGAGCAGTTCTTC,CASSTPGQGTYNEQFF
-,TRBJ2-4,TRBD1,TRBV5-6,TGTGCCAGCAGGGGTACCGGGACAGGGGAAAACATTCAGTACTTC,CASRGTGTGENIQYF
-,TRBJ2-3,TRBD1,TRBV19,TGTGCCAGTTCTAGCACAGGGGGCCCGCAGTATTTT,CASSSTGGPQYF